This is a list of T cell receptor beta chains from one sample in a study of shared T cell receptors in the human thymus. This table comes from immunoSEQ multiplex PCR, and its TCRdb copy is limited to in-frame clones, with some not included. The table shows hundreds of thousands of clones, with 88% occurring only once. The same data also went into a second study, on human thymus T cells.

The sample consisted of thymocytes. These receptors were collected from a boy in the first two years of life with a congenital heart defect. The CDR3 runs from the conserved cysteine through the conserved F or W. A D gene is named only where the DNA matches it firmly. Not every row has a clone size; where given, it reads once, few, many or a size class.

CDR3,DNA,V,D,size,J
CSVGEGWVDYGYTF,TGCAGCGTTGGGGAGGGGTGGGTAGACTATGGCTACACCTTC,TRBV29-1,.,.,TRBJ1-2
CAWSRAEKDGYTF,TGTGCCTGGAGTCGAGCCGAAAAAGATGGCTACACCTTC,TRBV30,.,.,TRBJ1-2
CASLDRAYEQYF,TGTGCCTCCCTCGACAGGGCCTACGAGCAGTACTTC,TRBV27,TRBD1,.,TRBJ2-7
CASSGGLAVSSSYNEQFF,TGTGCCAGCAGTGGGGGACTAGCGGTTTCAAGCTCCTACAATGAGCAGTTCTTC,TRBV2,TRBD2,.,TRBJ2-1
CASSPEGAPRNSPLHF,TGTGCCAGCTCACCGGAGGGGGCCCCGCGGAATTCACCCCTCCACTTT,TRBV18,TRBD1,.,TRBJ1-6
CASSGGLAEINTDTQYF,TGTGCCAGCAGTGGAGGACTAGCGGAGATAAACACAGATACGCAGTATTTT,TRBV6-1,TRBD2,.,TRBJ2-3
CAISESWTGESNRKNQPQHF,TGTGCCATCAGTGAGTCGTGGACAGGAGAATCAAATCGCAAAAATCAGCCCCAGCATTTT,TRBV10-3,TRBD1,.,TRBJ1-5
CASSEALAETLHEQYF,TGTGCCAGCAGTGAAGCACTAGCGGAGACCCTCCACGAGCAGTACTTC,TRBV6-1,TRBD2,.,TRBJ2-7
CASSLVSRGDYHNPLEEQYF,TGTGCCAGCAGCTTGGTGTCGAGAGGGGACTACCACAACCCGCTCGAAGAGCAGTACTTC,TRBV5-8,TRBD2,once,TRBJ2-7
CATSRESPKVWREPYNEQFF,TGTGCCACCAGCAGAGAATCCCCTAAGGTCTGGCGGGAGCCCTACAATGAGCAGTTCTTC,TRBV15,TRBD2,.,TRBJ2-1
CASSSRAYEQYF,TGTGCCAGTAGTTCCAGGGCTTATGAGCAGTACTTC,TRBV19,.,.,TRBJ2-7
CASSLNLGTGTGNTEAFF,TGTGCCAGCAGCTTAAATTTGGGGACAGGGACGGGGAACACTGAAGCTTTCTTT,TRBV11-3,TRBD1,.,TRBJ1-1
CASSERSWLDKNIQYF,TGTGCCAGCAGTGAAAGGTCGTGGCTAGACAAAAACATTCAGTACTTC,TRBV2,.,.,TRBJ2-4
CASSQDERPKTGYEQYF,TGCGCCAGCAGCCAAGATGAAAGACCGAAAACGGGCTACGAGCAGTACTTC,TRBV4-3,.,.,TRBJ2-7
CATSRDRGTNYNSPLHF,TGTGCCACCAGCAGGGACCGGGGGACGAACTATAATTCACCCCTCCACTTT,TRBV15,.,.,TRBJ1-6
CASSFFWAGGYEQYF,TGTGCCAGCAGTTTCTTCTGGGCGGGAGGCTACGAGCAGTACTTC,TRBV28,TRBD2,.,TRBJ2-7
CASSPTRLAGVNEQFF,TGTGCCAGCAGCCCCACACGGCTAGCGGGAGTCAATGAGCAGTTCTTC,TRBV7-8,TRBD2,.,TRBJ2-1